This entry lists 13 T cell receptor beta chains sequenced from one sample in a study of post-analysis software for immune sequencing data. Overall study findings and caveats: Four or five TRBV segments were more frequent in patients than controls; TRBV5-6, TRBV5-1 and TRBV20-1 belonged to this group.

For these receptors, no antigen is known. Researchers reported that TCR beta cDNA libraries carried unique molecular identifiers. TCRdb ran MiXCR on the PCR reads and lists one entry per CDR3 protein. Among approximately 150,000 distinct CDR3 sequences, about 32% were seen once, and the ten largest hold about 1.6%. Material for sequencing was blood. The receptors shown here come from a girl under 18 with multiple sclerosis.

In this sample, this clonotype turned up a few times. The V gene is TRBV9, the J gene TRBJ1-1; D is perhaps TRBD1 (5 bases). Trimming shortened V by 2 bases and J by 4 bases, and 9 bases separated the two germline ends. This CDR3 region has 13 residues. The germline V gene has CDR1 SGDLS and CDR2 YYNGEE. The CDR3 loop reads CASSVSGTTEAFF. In DNA, the CDR3 is TGTGCCAGCAGCGTGTCAGGGACCACTGAAGCTTTCTTT.

The V and J genes are TRBV27 and TRBJ2-1, with a weak D call TRBD2 (5 bases). The length of the CDR3 is 16 residues. The germline CDR1 and CDR2 sequences are MNHEY and SMNVEV (reference sequence). V lost 8 bases, J lost 6 bases, and 23 bases lay in between. The CDR3 is CASHTPGVALSNEQFF. CDR3 coding DNA: TGTGCCAGCCATACCCCCGGGGTAGCCCTAAGCAATGAGCAGTTCTTC.

The rearrangement joins TRBV27 to TRBJ2-5, with 9 bases identical to TRBD2. The CDR3 covers 14 residues. Losses at the gene ends were 8 bases for V and 5 bases for J; bases not matched to a gene: 9. CDR1 and CDR2 (germline): MNHEY, SMNVEV (reference sequence). The CDR3 sequence: CASGLLAGEETQYF. The CDR3 DNA reads as TGTGCCAGCGGTCTACTAGCGGGTGAGGAGACCCAGTACTTC.

In its sample, this clonotype was seen many times. The chain links TRBV18 to TRBJ1-2; D gene unclear. Germline CDR1 and CDR2: KGHSH and LQKENI. Trimming removed 2 bases at V and 6 bases at J, with 10 bases between. CDR3 length: 13 amino acids. CDR3 nucleotides: TGTGCCAGCTCACCAAGAAAGTCGGATGGCTACACCTTC. Residues: CASSPRKSDGYTF. The entire variable domain, with the rest obtained from reference TRBV18 and TRBJ1-2, is as follows: NAGVMQNPRHLVRRRGQEARLRCSPMKGHSHVYWYRQLPEEGLKFMVYLQKENIIDESGMPKERFSAEFPKEGPSILRIQQVVRGDSAAYFCASSPRKSDGYTFGSGTRLTVV.

This clonotype has only a few counts. The chain uses TRBV28 and TRBJ2-1, with TRBD2 as a possible D gene (5 bases). Germline lookup yields CDR1 MDHEN and CDR2 SYDVKM. The CDR3 spans 15 residues. V shed 6 bases and J shed 7 bases, with 19 bases lying between them. The CDR3 protein is CASSPGSGVWNEQFF. The CDR3 nucleotides read TGTGCCAGCAGCCCGGGGAGCGGAGTATGGAATGAGCAGTTCTTC.

A note on this clonotype: Relative to the germline gene, one junction end is altered; a read error may explain this. The V gene is TRBV29-1, the J gene TRBJ2-7; no clear D gene. The CDR3 runs 12 residues. CDR1 and CDR2 from the germline V gene are SQVTM and ANQGSEA. In DNA, the CDR3 is TGCGGCGTTGTCGGCAGAAACTCCGAGCAGTACTTC. Translation: CGVVGRNSEQYF.

Comments on this clonotype: This may arise from a read error, as a much more abundant clone is one base away. The V gene is TRBV10-3, the J gene TRBJ2-7; D unclear. Germline lookup yields CDR1 ENHRY and CDR2 SYGVKD. There are 14 residues in the CDR3. V gave up 2 bases and J gave up 10 bases, with 18 bases separating them. The CDR3 bases are TGTGCCATCAGTGAGCCGCAGTTGGAGACGTCCCAGTACTTC. It yields the protein CAISEPQLETSQYF.

The chain couples TRBV20-1 to TRBJ2-7, with TRBD2 identical over 12 bases. V lost 0 bases, J lost 5 bases, and 5 bases stayed unmatched. Looked up from germline, CDR1 is DFQATT and CDR2 is SNEGSKA (reference sequence). The CDR3 loop spans 15 amino acids. As DNA, the CDR3 is TGCAGTGCTAGAGATCAGACTAGCGGGAGACACGAGCAGTACTTC. The encoded protein is CSARDQTSGRHEQYF.

This clonotype was recorded many times. This chain joins TRBV29-1 and TRBJ2-1; the D gene is possibly TRBD2 (5 bases). This CDR3 is 12 amino acids long. Per germline, CDR1 SQVTM and CDR2 ANQGSEA. Between the trimmed V and J ends, which lost 7 bases and 7 bases, there was a span of 14 bases. This chain's CDR3 is CSALRGYNEQFF. In nucleotides, the CDR3 is TGCAGCGCCCTTCGGGGTTATAATGAGCAGTTCTTC.

The chain recombines TRBV6-1 with TRBJ2-7, with 10 bases identical to TRBD1. CDR3 length: 20 residues. With 10 bases clipped from V and 1 base from J, the junction kept 25 bases outside the gene matches. Germline CDR1 and CDR2: MNHNS and SASEGT. Here the CDR3 DNA reads TGTGCCACCACCCGAAAAGGGGGGACAGGGGACCCCGGGTCTTCCTACGAGCAGTACTTC. Protein product: CATTRKGGTGDPGSSYEQYF.

J is TRBJ2-3 and V is TRBV6-1; D not certain. The germline V and J ends were trimmed by 4 bases and 2 bases, with 7 bases remaining between them. This CDR3 comprises 13 residues. Germline values: CDR1 MNHNS, CDR2 SASEGT. In DNA, the CDR3 is TGTGCCAGCAGTGCGATCGACACAGATACGCAGTATTTT. It encodes CASSAIDTDTQYF.

This clonotype was seen at least ten times. CDR3 sequence (DNA): TGCGCCAGCAGCTCGACAGGACAGGAGACCCAGTACTTC. It encodes CASSSTGQETQYF. V gene TRBV5-1 combines with J gene TRBJ2-5, with TRBD1 as a possible D gene (6 bases). Germline assignment: CDR1 SGHRS and CDR2 YFSETQ. CDR3 length equals 13 residues. V was shortened by 3 bases and J by 5 bases, with 11 bases between the two germline ends.

This chain connects TRBV28 to TRBJ1-4; no clear D gene. The CDR3 runs 12 residues. Germline CDR1 is MDHEN and CDR2 is SYDVKM. V was pared by 7 bases and J by 5 bases, with 8 bases between. The CDR3 DNA is TGTGCCAGCATGACGGGGAATGAAAAACTGTTTTTT. It yields the protein CASMTGNEKLFF.